This T cell receptor (beta chain) was captured by sequencing in a study of OX40 agonist ivuxolimab in advanced cancers. Overall study context: Six ivuxolimab dose levels, 0.01 to 10 mg/kg, were given intravenously every 2 weeks.

The germline V gene has CDR1 SGHRS and CDR2 YFSETQ. This CDR3 is 16 amino acids long. The V and J ends lost 1 base and 1 base respectively, with 13 bases between them. General study findings and limits: Which antigen the expanded peripheral T cells recognized is unknown. Within 6 weeks, CD4+ and CD8+ blood T cells expanded clonally at 0.1 to 3.0 mg/kg.

As for this clone: Its antigen is not known.

Clones were sequenced by immunoSEQ multiplex PCR, and TCRdb holds only the in-frame ones, with some missing. The repertoire holds fewer than 90,000 clones, with roughly nine tenths as singletons. This material consisted of CD4+ or CD8+ T cells sorted from blood, taken in a trial of the OX40 agonist ivuxolimab. The TCR originated in an adult with an advanced solid tumor such as melanoma, head and neck, liver or kidney cancer. This rearrangement joins TRBV5-1 to TRBJ2-3, with TRBD2 as a possible D gene (5 bases). For the CDR3, the DNA is TGCGCCAGCAGCTTGTGGCGGGTAACTGGCACAGATACGCAGTATTTT. Translating gives CASSLWRVTGTDTQYF.